The clone carrying this TCR beta chain has just a few counts. The antigen remains unidentified. This entry is derived from a study of T-cell memory formation after mild COVID-19. The wider study: Largely donor-specific TCR clusters were found.

Barcoded TCR alpha and TCR beta cDNA libraries with UMIs came from 5'RACE using constant-segment primers. TCRdb passed the 5' RACE reads through MiXCR, listing each CDR3 protein once. The sample lists roughly 580,000 distinct CDR3 sequences; around 17% were seen once. Points from the study as a whole: Cross-reactive memory appears to have joined, as suggested by some responding clones showing up in pre-infection memory. Contracting CD8+ clones were enriched in EMRA, CD4+ mainly in CM and EM.

Germline CDR1 MNHEY, CDR2 SMNVEV (reference sequence). Trimming took 4 bases from V and 0 from J; bases not matched to a gene: 4. The CDR3 is 15 amino acids. The origin of this receptor is an adult woman who had mild COVID-19 (a few samples of this study predate the infection). Cell type and time point are not known. The genes are TRBV27 and TRBJ2-7; 9 bases fit TRBD2. Source material: PBMCs or a T cell subset sorted from them (not recorded which). CDR3 region: CASSSSGVSSYEQYF. CDR3 bases: TGTGCCAGCAGTTCTAGCGGGGTTTCCTCCTACGAGCAGTACTTC.